This TCR beta chain was recovered during a study of T-cell memory formation after mild COVID-19. Findings and limits, study-wide: Day 15 to 85 contractors were CD4/CD8 balanced; later expanders leaned CD4+. Pre-infection memory showed some responding clones, and this suggested that cross-reactive memory joined. SARS-CoV-2 specificity of second-wave clones peaking day 37 was unconfirmed.

TCRdb re-called the 5' RACE reads with MiXCR, one entry per CDR3 protein. The table includes about 430,000 distinct CDR3 sequences, more than 15% detected once. Note on this clonotype: Its antigen is unknown.

V dropped 0 bases and J dropped 11 bases, with 19 bases sitting between them. Germline V lookup: CDR1 MGHRA, CDR2 YSYEKL. The CDR3 is 15 residues long. The receptor's source is a man between 18 and 29 years old who had mild COVID-19 (a few samples of this study predate the infection). Cell type and time point are not known. Sequenced sample: PBMCs or a T cell subset sorted from them (not recorded which). This chain uses TRBV4-1 with TRBJ1-1; D perhaps matches TRBD1 (6 bases). This CDR3 reads CASSQDVGHSFAAFF. CDR3 sequence (DNA): TGCGCCAGCAGCCAAGATGTGGGACATAGTTTTGCGGCTTTCTTT.